Shown below are 18 T cell receptor beta chains from a single sample sequenced in a study of blood T cell repertoires in COVID-19. TCRdb's copy holds only in-frame clones and misses some; the assay was immunoSEQ multiplex PCR. This table has about 150,000 clones, 85% to 90% appearing once. Sequences were obtained from peripheral blood. These receptor sequences come from a woman between 40 and 55 years old with acute or convalescent COVID-19.

The chain is built from TRBV11-3 and TRBJ2-7, with D possibly TRBD2 on 5 matching bases. CDR1 and CDR2 (germline): SGHNT, YENEEA. V lost 6 bases and J lost 2, with 8 bases in between. This CDR3 has 12 residues. CDR3 sequence (DNA): TGTGCCAGCAGGTCGGGGACCTACGAGCAGTACTTC. Translating it yields CASRSGTYEQYF. Using reference TRBV11-3 and TRBJ2-7 for the parts outside the CDR3, the full variable domain is EAGVVQSPRYKIIEKKQPVAFWCNPISGHNTLYWYLQNLGQGPELLIRYENEEAVDDSQLPKDRFSAERLKGVDSTLKIQPAELGDSAVYLCASRSGTYEQYFGPGTRLTVT.

The V gene is TRBV19, the J gene TRBJ2-7, with 7 bases aligning to TRBD1. The CDR3 has 13 amino acids. Germline lookup yields CDR1 LNHDA and CDR2 SQIVND (reference sequence). Losses at the gene ends were 5 bases for V and 3 bases for J; bases not matched to a gene: 4. Here the CDR3 reads CASSFGQDYEQYF. CDR3 coding DNA: TGTGCCAGTAGTTTCGGACAGGACTACGAGCAGTACTTC.

V usage is TRBV9 and J usage is TRBJ1-2, with 9 bases lining up with TRBD1. CDR3 length: 14 residues. Germline CDR1 is SGDLS and CDR2 is YYNGEE. V shed 4 bases and J 8 bases; nucleotides not matched to a gene: 9. Here the CDR3 DNA reads TGTGCCAGCAGCCCGGGACAGGGCTTGGGAGGCTACACCTTC. It is translated as CASSPGQGLGGYTF.

The genes are TRBV9 and TRBJ2-7; D unclear. CDR1 and CDR2 (germline): SGDLS, YYNGEE. The CDR3 totals 14 residues. V lost 4 bases and J 0 bases, leaving 11 bases between the germline ends. The CDR3 coding sequence is TGTGCCAGCAGCCCGCAGACATACTCCTACGAGCAGTACTTC. As protein: CASSPQTYSYEQYF.

This clone was counted a single time. J is TRBJ1-1 and V is TRBV19; 9 nucleotides align to TRBD1. CDR3 length: 13 residues. V trimming: 6 bases; J trimming: 5 bases; junction bases outside the gene matches: 4. CDR1 and CDR2 from the germline V gene are LNHDA and SQIVND (reference sequence). CDR3 nucleotides: TGTGCCAGTAGGCAAGACAGGGGGACTGAAGCTTTCTTT. This gives the protein CASRQDRGTEAFF.

CDR3 bases: TGTGCCAGCAGTGAGAGAATCCCCCGAGAGACCCAGTACTTC. Translating it yields CASSERIPRETQYF. V gene TRBV2 combines with J gene TRBJ2-5; D remains ambiguous. Trimming removed 3 bases at V and 4 bases at J, with 12 bases between. Germline CDR1 SNHLY, CDR2 FYNNEI. The CDR3 is made up of 14 amino acids. Full variable domain (outside the CDR3, taken from reference TRBV2 and TRBJ2-5): EPEVTQTPSHQVTQMGQEVILRCVPISNHLYFYWYRQILGQKVEFLVSFYNNEISEKSEIFDDQFSVERPDGSNFTLKIRSTKLEDSAMYFCASSERIPRETQYFGPGTRLLVL.

V usage is TRBV7-9 and J usage is TRBJ1-6; possibly TRBD1 for D (5 bases). V was trimmed by 5 bases and J by 3 bases, leaving 17 bases between them. This CDR3 comprises 17 residues. CDR1 is SEHNR, CDR2 FQNEAQ, per germline (reference sequence). This CDR3 is CASSENPGHIYNSPLHF. The CDR3 coding sequence is TGTGCCAGCAGCGAAAACCCCGGACATATCTATAATTCACCCCTCCACTTT. Filled out from reference TRBV7-9 and TRBJ1-6, the complete variable domain reads DTGVSQNPRHKITKRGQNVTFRCDPISEHNRLYWYRQTLGQGPEFLTYFQNEAQLEKSRLLSDRFSAERPKGSFSTLEIQRTEQGDSAMYLCASSENPGHIYNSPLHFGNGTRLTVT.

This chain uses TRBV6-5 with TRBJ1-2, with D hard to call. The CDR3 has 11 residues. Germline CDR1 MNHEY, CDR2 SVGAGI. Trimming took off 7 bases at V and 6 bases at J, with 9 bases between the two ends. The CDR3 nucleotides are TGTGCCAGCATCGGGGTCGATGGCTACACCTTC. It translates to CASIGVDGYTF.

This chain joins TRBV5-6 and TRBJ2-7; 7 nucleotides align to TRBD1. The CDR3 contains 15 residues. The V segment lost 0 bases and the J segment 5 bases; nucleotides outside the gene matches: 8. Germline V gives CDR1 SGHDT, CDR2 YYEEEE. CDR3 coding DNA: TGTGCCAGCAGCTTGGTTGTAGGGGGCCTCGACGAGCAGTACTTC. It encodes CASSLVVGGLDEQYF.

The chain employs TRBV4-1 and TRBJ2-3, with TRBD2 as a possible D gene (6 bases). Trimming took off 0 bases at V and 2 bases at J, with 12 bases between the two ends. The CDR3 runs to 16 residues. Germline V gene data show CDR1 as MGHRA and CDR2 as YSYEKL. The DNA of the CDR3 is TGCGCCAGCAGCCAAGACATAGCGGACTTCACAGATACGCAGTATTTT. Residues: CASSQDIADFTDTQYF.

This clone appeared a single time. This chain joins TRBV9 and TRBJ2-3, with 8 bases that match TRBD2. Germline lookup yields CDR1 SGDLS and CDR2 YYNGEE. V shed 4 bases, J shed 4 bases, and the junction held 11 bases outside the gene matches. The CDR3 covers 16 residues. The CDR3 loop is CASSPSLAGSADTQYF. The CDR3 DNA follows: TGTGCCAGCAGCCCGAGCCTAGCGGGTTCGGCAGATACGCAGTATTTT.

The chain uses TRBV5-1 and TRBJ1-4; D may be TRBD1 (6 bases). This CDR3 comprises 15 residues. Germline assignment: CDR1 SGHRS and CDR2 YFSETQ. Trimming removed 4 bases from V and 8 bases from J, with 18 bases in between. The CDR3 DNA reads as TGCGCCAGCAGCCTCTCAGGGGATGTGTGGGAAAAACTGTTTTTT. Translation gives CASSLSGDVWEKLFF.

V usage is TRBV5-1 and J usage is TRBJ1-2, with D tentatively TRBD1 (6 bases). V was pared by 7 bases and J by 4 bases, with 14 bases between. Per the germline V gene, CDR1 is SGHRS and CDR2 is YFSETQ. The CDR3 totals 13 residues. This CDR3 is CASSEADSYGYTF. The CDR3 DNA follows: TGCGCCAGCTCAGAGGCGGACAGCTATGGCTACACCTTC. Full variable domain (remainder filled in from reference TRBV5-1 and TRBJ1-2): KAGVTQTPRYLIKTRGQQVTLSCSPISGHRSVSWYQQTPGQGLQFLFEYFSETQRNKGNFPGRFSGRQFSNSRSEMNVSTLELGDSALYLCASSEADSYGYTFGSGTRLTVV.

In its sample, this clone was seen a few times. The chain carries TRBV6-5 and TRBJ1-5, with a tentative D call TRBD1 (5 bases). The CDR3 consists of 15 residues. The germline CDR1 and CDR2 sequences are MNHEY and SVGAGI. V lost 8 bases, J lost 9 bases, and 23 bases lay in between. The CDR3 bases are TGTGCCAGCCGGGGGTCGGGCGCGCCCGGCTCGCCCCAGCATTTT. Protein product: CASRGSGAPGSPQHF.

The chain joins TRBV3-1 (or the pseudogene TRBV3-2) to TRBJ1-1, with D uncertain. CDR1 is LGHDT, CDR2 YNNKEL, per germline (reference sequence). The CDR3 sequence is 13 residues long. V was pared by 1 base and J by 4 bases, with 7 bases between. The CDR3 bases are TGTGCCAGCAGCCAAGGAGGTGTCACTGAAGCTTTCTTT. Translated, it gives CASSQGGVTEAFF.

This clone was observed a handful of times. The rearrangement links TRBV14 to TRBJ1-1; no clear D gene. V gave up 2 bases and J gave up 2 bases, with 6 bases separating them. Germline V gives CDR1 SGHDN, CDR2 FVKESK. The length of the CDR3 is 13 residues. This CDR3 reads CASSQQANTEAFF. CDR3 coding DNA: TGTGCCAGCAGCCAACAGGCTAACACTGAAGCTTTCTTT.

This clone was detected a few times. The genes are TRBV7-3 and TRBJ1-2; 8 bases align to TRBD1. The CDR3 has 15 residues. J was trimmed by 3 bases and V by 5 bases; bases with no gene match: 8. Germline V gene sequence: CDR1 SGHTA, CDR2 FQGTGA. The CDR3 DNA is TGTGCCAGCAGCCAAGGCCCAGGGGGCTACTATGGCTACACCTTC. It translates to CASSQGPGGYYGYTF.

The V call is TRBV12-3 or TRBV12-4, the J call TRBJ1-2; D might be TRBD1 (5 bases). This CDR3 has 11 amino acids. Trimming removed 10 bases from V and 5 bases from J, with 11 bases in between. As DNA, the CDR3 is TGTGCCAACCTAGACAGTTATGGCTACACCTTC. This codes for CANLDSYGYTF.